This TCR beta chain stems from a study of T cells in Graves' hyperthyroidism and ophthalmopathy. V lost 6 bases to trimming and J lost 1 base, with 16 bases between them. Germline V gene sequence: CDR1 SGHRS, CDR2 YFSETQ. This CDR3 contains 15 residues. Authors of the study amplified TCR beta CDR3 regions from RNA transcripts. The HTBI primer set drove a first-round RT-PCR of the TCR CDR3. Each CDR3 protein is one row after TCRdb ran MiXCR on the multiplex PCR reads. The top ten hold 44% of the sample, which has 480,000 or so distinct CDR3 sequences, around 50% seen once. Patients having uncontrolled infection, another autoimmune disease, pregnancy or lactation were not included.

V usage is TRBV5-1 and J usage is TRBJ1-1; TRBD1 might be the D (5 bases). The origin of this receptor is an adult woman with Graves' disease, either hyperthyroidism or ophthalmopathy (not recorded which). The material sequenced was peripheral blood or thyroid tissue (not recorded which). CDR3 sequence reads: CASTPRAGKNTEAFF. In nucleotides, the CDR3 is TGCGCCAGCACCCCCAGGGCAGGGAAGAACACTGAAGCTTTCTTT.